Each of the 16 T cell receptor beta chains below was sequenced from the same sample in a study of early T cells in non-severe SARS-CoV-2 infection. TCRdb reanalysed the 5' RACE reads using MiXCR and keeps one entry per CDR3 protein. The repertoire holds some 50,000 distinct CDR3 sequences, with roughly 5.5% as singletons. The sequenced sample was whole blood. These receptors originate from an adult who was a healthcare worker with PCR-confirmed SARS-CoV-2 infection or an uninfected control (not recorded which).

This clonotype appeared many times. The J gene is TRBJ1-3, the V gene TRBV10-2; unclear D gene. V dropped 7 bases and J dropped 4 bases, with 11 bases sitting between them. CDR1 is WSHSY and CDR2 is SAAADI in the germline V gene. This CDR3 region has 13 residues. This chain's CDR3 is CASTARGGNTIYF. CDR3 in DNA: TGCGCCAGCACCGCTAGAGGCGGAAACACCATATATTTT.

The V gene is TRBV5-8, the J gene TRBJ1-1; perhaps TRBD1 as D (5 bases). With 1 base removed from V and 6 bases from J, the gap between germline ends came to 19 bases. The CDR3 consists of 16 residues. CDR1 and CDR2 from the germline V gene are SGHTS and YDEGEE. The CDR3 reads CASSLLGWGRGAEAFF. The CDR3 DNA sequence: TGTGCCAGCAGCTTGCTCGGATGGGGCCGGGGGGCTGAAGCTTTCTTT.

The chain employs TRBV2 and TRBJ1-5, with unresolved D. Germline assignment: CDR1 SNHLY and CDR2 FYNNEI. This CDR3 region has 14 residues. V lost 5 bases, J lost 4 bases, and 12 bases lay in between. CDR3 region: CASSRGKANQPQHF. CDR3 DNA: TGTGCCAGCAGTAGAGGAAAGGCAAATCAGCCCCAGCATTTT.

The CDR3 coding sequence is TGTGCCAGCAGCTTAGCGGGGGCCTTCCACTATGGCTACACCTTC. Protein: CASSLAGAFHYGYTF. This sequence joins TRBV7-9 and TRBJ1-2, with a weak D call TRBD1 (6 bases). V gave up 0 bases and J gave up 3 bases, with 11 bases separating them. Germline V gene sequence: CDR1 SEHNR, CDR2 FQNEAQ (reference sequence). The CDR3 spans 15 residues.

This chain connects TRBV6-5 to TRBJ2-3; possible D gene TRBD2, 5 bases. CDR1 is MNHEY and CDR2 is SVGAGI in the germline V gene. The ends were cut back, 0 bases at V and 2 bases at J, with 6 bases in the middle. CDR3 length: 14 amino acids. The CDR3 sequence is CASSYSRDTDTQYF. The CDR3 coding sequence is TGTGCCAGCAGTTACTCGAGGGACACAGATACGCAGTATTTT.

The J gene is TRBJ1-2, the V gene TRBV7-3; TRBD1 might be the D (5 bases). With 5 bases removed from V and 7 bases from J, the gap between germline ends came to 14 bases. Germline V CDR1 and CDR2: SGHTA, FQGTGA. This CDR3 has 13 amino acids. CDR3 region: CASSLSRRGGYTF. The CDR3 bases are TGTGCCAGCAGCCTGAGTCGAAGGGGTGGCTACACCTTC.

This clonotype was seen many times. This chain connects TRBV30 to TRBJ1-1; 9 bases agree with TRBD1. The CDR3 totals 19 residues. Germline assignment: CDR1 GTSNPN and CDR2 SVGIG (reference sequence). The junction had 18 bases not matched to a gene; V was cut back by 0 bases and J by 4 bases. CDR3 in amino acids: CAWSVLGSWDRVEGTEAFF. The CDR3 DNA reads as TGTGCCTGGAGTGTACTGGGGAGCTGGGACAGGGTAGAGGGCACTGAAGCTTTCTTT. Full variable domain (missing parts from reference TRBV30 and TRBJ1-1): SQTIHQWPATLVQPVGSPLSLECTVEGTSNPNLYWYRQAAGRGLQLLFYSVGIGQISSEVPQNLSASRPQDRQFILSSKKLLLSDSGFYLCAWSVLGSWDRVEGTEAFFGQGTRLTVV.

This clonotype came up many times. The gene calls are TRBV11-2 and TRBJ1-1; D is uncertain. V lost 6 bases, J lost 2 bases, and 10 bases lay in between. Germline CDR1 reads SGHAT; CDR2 reads FQNNGV. CDR3 length: 13 residues. The CDR3 loop is CASRLQLNTEAFF. The CDR3 DNA reads TGTGCCAGCAGGCTCCAATTAAACACTGAAGCTTTCTTT. Full variable domain (missing parts from reference TRBV11-2 and TRBJ1-1): EAGVAQSPRYKIIEKRQSVAFWCNPISGHATLYWYQQILGQGPKLLIQFQNNGVVDDSQLPKDRFSAERLKGVDSTLKIQPAKLEDSAVYLCASRLQLNTEAFFGQGTRLTVV.

This clonotype has a count of ten or more. The gene calls are TRBV7-2 and TRBJ1-1; the D is unclear. The germline V gene has CDR1 SGHTA and CDR2 FQGNSA. The CDR3 length is 14 residues. V was pared by 8 bases and J by 5 bases, with 18 bases between. The CDR3: CASCLKGSGTEAFF. CDR3 DNA sequence: TGTGCCAGCTGCCTAAAAGGGAGCGGGACTGAAGCTTTCTTT.

The gene calls are TRBV29-1 and TRBJ2-1, with TRBD2 matching over 8 bases. CDR3 length: 13 residues. Per the germline V gene, CDR1 is SQVTM and CDR2 is ANQGSEA. V was clipped by 4 bases and J by 7 bases; unmatched bases: 6. For the CDR3, the DNA is TGCAGCGTTGCAAGCGGGAGCGGAAATGAGCAGTTCTTC. Protein sequence: CSVASGSGNEQFF.

Details on this clonotype: Possible read error: a much larger clone is one base away. CDR3 loop: CASGLLPYEQYF. The DNA for the CDR3 is TGTGCCAGCGGCCTCCTTCCTTACGAGCAGTACTTC. V usage is TRBV7-9 and J usage is TRBJ2-7; unclear D gene. CDR1 is SEHNR and CDR2 is FQNEAQ in the germline V gene (reference sequence). The CDR3 extends over 12 amino acids. The V end lost 8 bases, the J end lost 4 bases, and 12 bases lay between the germline ends.

By share, this clonotype counts as medium-sized. This rearrangement joins TRBV10-3 to TRBJ2-3, with D perhaps assigned TRBD1 or TRBD2 (5 bases each). Germline lookup yields CDR1 ENHRY and CDR2 SYGVKD. V lost 4 bases and J 2 bases, leaving 16 bases between the germline ends. This CDR3 comprises 16 residues. The CDR3 region is CAISGPRGLLTDTQYF. The DNA for the CDR3 is TGTGCCATCAGTGGTCCGAGGGGCCTTCTCACAGATACGCAGTATTTT.

This clonotype has a count of ten or more. This chain joins TRBV7-7 and TRBJ2-1, with TRBD1 identical over 8 bases. CDR3 length equals 14 residues. With 5 bases clipped from V and 6 bases from J, the junction kept 6 bases outside the gene matches. Germline values: CDR1 SSHAT, CDR2 FNYEAQ (reference sequence). In nucleotides, the CDR3 is TGTGCCAGCAGCCCTGGACAGGGTAGCAATGAGCAGTTCTTC. It encodes CASSPGQGSNEQFF.

This clonotype was picked up many times. The chain is built from TRBV3-1 and TRBJ2-1; weak D call: TRBD2 (5 bases). CDR1 LGHDT and CDR2 YNNKEL come from the germline V gene (reference sequence). The CDR3 has 15 amino acids. Trimming cost V 9 bases and J 1 base, with 16 bases left between them. CDR3: CASSLRSGSYNEQFF. The CDR3 bases are TGTGCCAGTTCCCTGAGGAGCGGATCCTACAATGAGCAGTTCTTC.

The chain combines TRBV11-2 with TRBJ2-7; the D gene is possibly TRBD1 (6 bases). Deletions cut 2 bases from V and 4 bases from J, with 15 bases between. Germline values: CDR1 SGHAT, CDR2 FQNNGV. The CDR3 loop spans 15 amino acids. CDR3 sequence: CASSLIQGSGYEQYF. The DNA for the CDR3 is TGTGCCAGCAGCTTAATACAGGGATCGGGTTACGAGCAGTACTTC. Based on the CDR3 plus reference TRBV11-2 and TRBJ2-7, the full variable domain is EAGVAQSPRYKIIEKRQSVAFWCNPISGHATLYWYQQILGQGPKLLIQFQNNGVVDDSQLPKDRFSAERLKGVDSTLKIQPAKLEDSAVYLCASSLIQGSGYEQYFGPGTRLTVT.

This clonotype was detected many times. The chain employs TRBV3-1 and TRBJ2-1; possibly TRBD1 or TRBD2 for D (5 bases each). V lost 4 bases and J 7 bases, leaving 14 bases between the germline ends. Germline V lookup: CDR1 LGHDT, CDR2 YNNKEL (reference sequence). There are 14 residues in the CDR3. CDR3: CASSPDRGGNEQFF. The CDR3 DNA is TGTGCCAGCAGCCCGGACCGTGGGGGAAATGAGCAGTTCTTC.